The 30 T cell receptor beta chains below come from one sample, sequenced in a study of spatial heterogeneity in lung cancer. Time point specified: sample taken at primary tumor resection. TCRdb itself ran the 5' RACE reads through MiXCR, one entry per CDR3 protein. In the table there are some 1,300 distinct CDR3 sequences, around 6.3% of which are singletons. Sequencing used normal lung tissue next to the tumor, obtained at surgery. The receptors were gathered from a male donor with early-stage non-small cell lung cancer.

This clonotype is medium-sized within its sample. The chain uses TRBV28 and TRBJ1-3; 7 bases line up with TRBD1. The germline V gene has CDR1 MDHEN and CDR2 SYDVKM. The V and J ends lost 6 bases and 4 bases, in that order; junction bases with no gene match: 12. The length of the CDR3 is 16 residues. CDR3: CASSWGQSLVGNTIYF. The DNA for the CDR3 is TGTGCCAGCAGCTGGGGACAGTCCCTTGTCGGAAACACCATATATTTT.

In its sample, this clonotype is large. The chain couples TRBV30 to TRBJ2-1; 9 bases match TRBD2. V lost 0 bases, J lost 8 bases, and 5 bases stayed unmatched. This CDR3 comprises 14 residues. In germline, CDR1 is GTSNPN, CDR2 SVGIG (reference sequence). The CDR3 sequence: CAWSVGGGADEQFF. The CDR3 DNA sequence: TGTGCCTGGAGTGTAGGCGGGGGGGCAGATGAGCAGTTCTTC.

In its sample, this clonotype ranks as medium-sized (0.01 to 0.1%). The genes are TRBV19 and TRBJ1-2, with D perhaps TRBD1 (6 bases). Trimming shortened V by 5 bases and J by 6 bases, and 25 bases separated the two germline ends. Germline V lookup: CDR1 LNHDA, CDR2 SQIVND (reference sequence). This CDR3 is built from 17 residues. CDR3 sequence (DNA): TGTGCCAGTAGTCCTTCACAGGGAGTGGAAGCCCGGGATGGCTACACCTTC. It translates to CASSPSQGVEARDGYTF.

This clonotype is medium-sized (0.01 to 0.1%) by share. The rearrangement uses TRBV28 and TRBJ2-1; D perhaps matches TRBD2 (7 bases). Deletions cut 2 bases from V and 9 bases from J, with 14 bases between. The CDR3 has 14 residues. Per germline, CDR1 MDHEN and CDR2 SYDVKM. CDR3 in DNA: TGTGCCAGCAGTTTAGGGGGCGGGAGCGGTGAGCAGTTCTTC. It codes for CASSLGGGSGEQFF.

By sample share, this clonotype is medium-sized. V is TRBV5-1 and J is TRBJ2-1; D is undetermined. The CDR3 is 15 amino acids. Per germline, CDR1 SGHRS and CDR2 YFSETQ. V was trimmed by 4 bases and J by 9 bases, leaving 20 bases between them. CDR3 nucleotide sequence: TGCGCCAGCAGCGCGAGCGTGGTTTCGGGTGGTGAGCAGTTCTTC. Translated, it gives CASSASVVSGGEQFF.

The chain combines TRBV20-1 with TRBJ2-4, with TRBD2 as a possible D gene (6 bases). Germline V gene data show CDR1 as DFQATT and CDR2 as SNEGSKA (reference sequence). The ends were cut back, 4 bases at V and 8 bases at J, with 18 bases in the middle. CDR3 length: 14 amino acids. The CDR3 reads CSAISREKGDIQYF. CDR3 sequence (DNA): TGCAGTGCTATCTCCCGGGAGAAAGGGGACATTCAGTACTTC.

This clonotype is labeled as medium-sized (0.01 to 0.1%). The rearrangement joins TRBV20-1 to TRBJ2-5; the D is unclear. CDR1 is DFQATT, CDR2 SNEGSKA, per germline (reference sequence). This CDR3 has 15 amino acids. Deletions cut 0 bases from V and 2 bases from J, with 13 bases between. The CDR3 DNA is TGCAGTGCTAGAGATCTGCGCCAGGCGCAAGAGACCCAGTACTTC. Protein sequence: CSARDLRQAQETQYF.

This clonotype is large within its sample. The chain carries TRBV28 and TRBJ2-1, with TRBD2 matching over 10 bases. Germline V gene sequence: CDR1 MDHEN, CDR2 SYDVKM. The CDR3 covers 15 residues. The ends lost 2 bases at V and 6 bases at J; junction bases unmatched: 4. The CDR3 nucleotides are TGTGCCAGCAGTTTAGAACTAGCGGGAATCAATGAGCAGTTCTTC. Translating gives CASSLELAGINEQFF. Complete variable domain (other parts from reference TRBV28 and TRBJ2-1): DVKVTQSSRYLVKRTGEKVFLECVQDMDHENMFWYRQDPGLGLRLIYFSYDVKMKEKGDIPEGYSVSREKKERFSLILESASTNQTSMYLCASSLELAGINEQFFGPGTRLTVL.

This clonotype is judged medium-sized. The CDR3 DNA sequence: TGCAGCGTTGTTGAGGGTAACGGCTACACCTTC. This encodes CSVVEGNGYTF. The chain carries TRBV29-1 and TRBJ1-2; D unclear. V was shortened by 4 bases and J by 8 bases, with 11 bases between the two germline ends. The V gene's germline CDR1 is SQVTM and CDR2 ANQGSEA. This CDR3 has 11 amino acids.

In this sample, this clonotype is large. This sequence joins TRBV7-9 and TRBJ1-6; possible D gene TRBD1, 5 bases. The germline V gene encodes CDR1 SEHNR and CDR2 FQNEAQ (reference sequence). The V end was cut by 7 bases, the J end by 7 bases, with 11 bases between. The length of the CDR3 is 13 residues. The DNA for the CDR3 is TGTGCCAGCACGGGGGGATTCAATTCACCCCTCCACTTT. Translating gives CASTGGFNSPLHF.

The table lists this clonotype with a few counts. The chain joins TRBV3-1 to TRBJ2-7, with D perhaps matching TRBD1 or TRBD2 (6 bases each). The V gene's germline CDR1 is LGHDT and CDR2 YNNKEL (reference sequence). This CDR3 has 15 residues. The V end lost 4 bases, the J end lost 2 bases, and 15 bases lay between the germline ends. CDR3 protein: CASSRLGGSAYEQYF. The CDR3 coding sequence is TGTGCCAGCAGCCGCCTGGGGGGCTCCGCCTACGAGCAGTACTTC.

This clonotype is medium-sized (0.01 to 0.1%) by share. V and J are TRBV27 and TRBJ2-3; 7 bases fit TRBD1. V shed 6 bases, J shed 3 bases, and the junction held 9 bases outside the gene matches. Germline CDR1 is MNHEY and CDR2 is SMNVEV (reference sequence). The CDR3 has 15 residues. The DNA for the CDR3 is TGTGCCAGCAGGTCCACAGGGGTCGGTACAGATACGCAGTATTTT. It yields the protein CASRSTGVGTDTQYF.

This clonotype is classed as medium-sized. The chain combines TRBV5-1 with TRBJ2-1, with TRBD2 matching over 10 bases. V gave up 3 bases and J gave up 6 bases; unmatched junction bases: 6. The CDR3 runs to 15 residues. Germline V gene data show CDR1 as SGHRS and CDR2 as YFSETQ. In DNA, the CDR3 is TGCGCCAGCAGCTCACAGCGGGAGGGCCGCAATGAGCAGTTCTTC. Translation: CASSSQREGRNEQFF.

Sample share makes this clonotype large. V gene TRBV12-3 or TRBV12-4 combines with J gene TRBJ1-1; no clear D gene. The CDR3 contains 11 residues. With 6 bases removed from V and 4 bases from J, the gap between germline ends came to 6 bases. The CDR3 protein is CASSRGTEAFF. The CDR3 region has the DNA TGTGCCAGCAGCCGAGGCACTGAAGCTTTCTTT.

V is TRBV28 and J is TRBJ2-5; TRBD1 agrees at 8 bases. In germline, CDR1 is MDHEN, CDR2 SYDVKM. CDR3 size: 14 residues. The V gene end was trimmed by 8 bases and the J gene end by 6 bases; junction bases not matched to a gene: 11. The CDR3 is CASEAQTGGQTQYF. The CDR3, as DNA: TGTGCCAGCGAGGCTCAAACAGGGGGGCAGACCCAGTACTTC.

By proportion, this clonotype is medium-sized. The chain carries TRBV4-1 and TRBJ1-2; TRBD1 is a possible D gene (5 bases). The CDR3 consists of 15 residues. The V gene's germline CDR1 is MGHRA and CDR2 YSYEKL. Trimming removed 2 bases at V and 5 bases at J, with 15 bases between. In nucleotides, the CDR3 is TGCGCCAGCAGCCAACTTTCGGGGGTTGGATATGGCTACACCTTC. Residues: CASSQLSGVGYGYTF.

The chain couples TRBV7-9 to TRBJ2-7; the D gene is possibly TRBD2 (5 bases). This CDR3 has 15 residues. CDR1 and CDR2 from the germline V gene are SEHNR and FQNEAQ (reference sequence). V lost 5 bases to trimming and J lost 3 bases, with 17 bases between them. The CDR3: CASSPARGNHYEQYF. The CDR3 DNA reads TGTGCCAGCAGCCCAGCCCGAGGGAATCACTACGAGCAGTACTTC.

By share of the sample, this clonotype is large (0.1 to 1%). This chain joins TRBV7-2 and TRBJ2-3; D is tentatively TRBD1 or TRBD2 (5 bases each). Trimming took off 0 bases at V and 2 bases at J, with 9 bases between the two ends. Germline V lookup: CDR1 SGHTA, CDR2 FQGNSA. This CDR3 has 15 amino acids. CDR3 protein: CASSLAWGSTDTQYF. The DNA for the CDR3 is TGTGCCAGCAGCTTAGCTTGGGGGTCCACAGATACGCAGTATTTT.

This clonotype is medium-sized (0.01 to 0.1%). The chain carries TRBV28 and TRBJ2-7, with D perhaps TRBD1 (7 bases). There are 15 residues in the CDR3. Germline assignment: CDR1 MDHEN and CDR2 SYDVKM. V lost 7 bases and J lost 2, with 18 bases in between. Here the CDR3 DNA reads TGTGCCAGCATGGGTAGGAGGGGGCTACCCTACGAGCAGTACTTC. The encoded protein is CASMGRRGLPYEQYF.

By proportion, this clonotype is medium-sized. The gene calls are TRBV7-2 and TRBJ1-5; D gene uncertain. Per germline, CDR1 SGHTA and CDR2 FQGNSA. This CDR3 region has 13 residues. Trimming removed 1 base from V and 5 bases from J, with 6 bases in between. The CDR3 DNA sequence: TGTGCCAGCAGCTTAGTGGCGGATCAGCCCCAGCATTTT. Its translation is CASSLVADQPQHF. Combining the CDR3 with reference TRBV7-2 and TRBJ1-5 gives the whole variable domain GAGVSQSPSNKVTEKGKDVELRCDPISGHTALYWYRQSLGQGLEFLIYFQGNSAPDKSGLPSDRFSAERTGGSVSTLTIQRTQQEDSAVYLCASSLVADQPQHFGDGTRLSIL.

By share of the sample, this clonotype is medium-sized (0.01 to 0.1%). This chain connects TRBV6-5 to TRBJ2-7; D might be TRBD2 (5 bases). In germline, CDR1 is MNHEY, CDR2 SVGAGI. V lost 0 bases and J 2 bases, leaving 23 bases between the germline ends. The CDR3 runs to 19 residues. This CDR3 is CASSYSRPQARLRAYEQYF. For the CDR3, the DNA is TGTGCCAGCAGTTACTCTAGGCCTCAAGCGCGACTGAGGGCCTACGAGCAGTACTTC.

This clonotype qualifies as large. The chain is built from TRBV7-3 and TRBJ2-1; D uncertain. Germline values: CDR1 SGHTA, CDR2 FQGTGA. The CDR3 is made up of 13 amino acids. Trimming shortened V by 2 bases and J by 9 bases, and 11 bases separated the two germline ends. This chain's CDR3 is CASSLFLDSEQFF. The CDR3 DNA sequence: TGTGCCAGCAGCTTATTCCTGGATTCTGAGCAGTTCTTC.

This clonotype is labeled as medium-sized (0.01 to 0.1%). The rearrangement joins TRBV5-1 to TRBJ2-5, with 7 bases matching TRBD1. CDR3 length equals 14 residues. Germline CDR1 reads SGHRS; CDR2 reads YFSETQ. Trimming took 5 bases from V and 3 from J; bases not matched to a gene: 7. The CDR3 sequence is CASSSGQQEETQYF. In nucleotides, the CDR3 is TGCGCCAGCAGTTCGGGACAGCAAGAAGAGACCCAGTACTTC.

This clonotype rates as medium-sized. The V and J genes are TRBV27 and TRBJ1-2; 7 bases map to TRBD1. This CDR3 spans 13 amino acids. Germline values: CDR1 MNHEY, CDR2 SMNVEV (reference sequence). V was clipped by 4 bases and J by 8 bases; unmatched bases: 7. The CDR3 DNA sequence: TGTGCCAGCAGTTATGGAAGGGGGCGAGGCTACACCTTC. This encodes CASSYGRGRGYTF.

This clonotype rates as large. J is TRBJ2-7 and V is TRBV20-1; the D gene is possibly TRBD1 (7 bases). Deletions cut 0 bases from V and 7 bases from J, with 22 bases between. The CDR3 runs to 16 residues. Germline CDR1 and CDR2: DFQATT and SNEGSKA (reference sequence). CDR3 coding DNA: TGCAGTGCTAGAGATCCCCAGGGGGGTGTTTTTCTGGAGCAGTACTTC. Its protein product is CSARDPQGGVFLEQYF.

By sample share, this clonotype is large. This chain connects TRBV7-3 to TRBJ2-3; 9 bases align to TRBD2. Germline lookup yields CDR1 SGHTA and CDR2 FQGTGA. The V gene end was trimmed by 3 bases and the J gene end by 2 bases; junction bases not matched to a gene: 3. There are 15 residues in the CDR3. CDR3 nucleotide sequence: TGTGCCAGCAGCTTGGCGGGAGGGTCCACAGATACGCAGTATTTT. Its translation is CASSLAGGSTDTQYF.

This clonotype qualifies as medium-sized. The chain has TRBV30 and TRBJ2-1, with 7 bases aligning to TRBD2. The CDR3 extends over 13 amino acids. Trimming removed 2 bases from V and 9 bases from J; junction bases left unmatched: 7. CDR1 is GTSNPN, CDR2 SVGIG, per germline (reference sequence). The CDR3 DNA reads TGTGCCTGGAGTTGGCTAGCGGTGGGTGAGCAGTTCTTC. Translation gives CAWSWLAVGEQFF.

Relative to its sample, this clonotype is medium-sized. V gene TRBV12-3 or TRBV12-4 combines with J gene TRBJ2-1; TRBD2 matches at 10 bases. CDR3 length: 15 amino acids. J was trimmed by 8 bases and V by 5 bases; bases with no gene match: 9. DNA of the CDR3: TGTGCCAGCAGTCCAGCGGGGGGGCGAGACGATGAGCAGTTCTTC. Translating it yields CASSPAGGRDDEQFF.

By sample fraction, this clonotype is medium-sized (0.01 to 0.1%). The chain employs TRBV13 and TRBJ2-7; D is unclear. Trimming removed 1 base at V and 7 bases at J, with 11 bases between. Germline CDR1 is PRHDT and CDR2 is FYEKMQ (reference sequence). CDR3 size: 13 residues. The CDR3 DNA reads TGTGCCAGCAGCTTAGTTGCCATCGGGGAGCAGTACTTC. Translating it yields CASSLVAIGEQYF.

This clonotype is categorized as medium-sized. The V call is TRBV28, the J call TRBJ2-3, with 7 bases identical to TRBD1. CDR1 and CDR2 from the germline V gene are MDHEN and SYDVKM. Trimming removed 6 bases from V and 1 base from J; junction bases left unmatched: 10. The CDR3 spans 16 residues. CDR3: CASSSPQGVGTDTQYF. The DNA for the CDR3 is TGTGCCAGCAGCTCACCCCAGGGGGTGGGCACAGATACGCAGTATTTT.